The 11 T cell receptor beta chains given below trace back to one sample, sequenced in a study of persistence of HIV-infected CD4 T cells. Cells were stimulated with overlapping HIV-1 Gag 15-mer peptides. CD4+ T cells upregulating both CD40 ligand and CD69 were sorted as responding cells. For these TCRs, the target antigens are not known. The immunoSEQ assay was version 4, run in survey mode. Some clones are missing from TCRdb's copy, which holds only in-frame ones; the method was immunoSEQ multiplex PCR. The table has tens of thousands of clones, 60% to 75% seen once. This specimen was CD4+ T cells sorted from PBMCs after approximately 20-hour stimulation, taken from a patient who received antiretroviral therapy. The receptor source for this set is an adult man with HIV who was CMV-seropositive.

The V gene is TRBV6-5, the J gene TRBJ1-4; a possible D gene is TRBD1 (5 bases). CDR1 MNHEY and CDR2 SVGAGI come from the germline V gene. This CDR3 contains 14 residues. V was shortened by 6 bases and J by 5 bases, with 13 bases between the two germline ends. CDR3 protein: CASRPGLQNEKLFF. DNA of the CDR3: TGTGCCAGCAGACCGGGACTGCAGAATGAAAAACTGTTTTTT.

This chain joins TRBV7-2 and TRBJ1-1; 11 bases agree with TRBD1. The V and J ends lost 5 bases and 5 bases, in that order; junction bases with no gene match: 7. The CDR3 has 15 amino acids. CDR1 and CDR2 from the germline V gene are SGHTA and FQGNSA. The CDR3 DNA reads TGTGCCAGCAGCACCCGGGACAGGGGGTGGACTGAAGCTTTCTTT. The encoded protein is CASSTRDRGWTEAFF.

The V gene is TRBV2, the J gene TRBJ1-6; D ambiguous. This CDR3 contains 12 residues. Trimming cost V 5 bases and J 9 bases, with 8 bases left between them. The germline V gene encodes CDR1 SNHLY and CDR2 FYNNEI. The CDR3 spells CASSRLSSPLHF. As DNA, the CDR3 is TGTGCCAGCAGTCGGTTGAGTTCACCCCTCCACTTT.

The V call is TRBV27, the J call TRBJ1-5; no definite D call. V was cut by 3 bases and J by 15 bases, with 21 bases left in between. Germline CDR1 reads MNHEY; CDR2 reads SMNVEV (reference sequence). This CDR3 is 14 amino acids long. The CDR3 DNA sequence: TGTGCCAGCAGTTTGTATAGGGCCGCGGGAGAATGGCATTTT. Amino acids: CASSLYRAAGEWHF.

The table lists this clone with a count of one. The CDR3 is CASSPWGSSGQYNEQFF. Here the CDR3 DNA reads TGTGCCAGCAGTCCCTGGGGGTCTAGCGGACAATACAATGAGCAGTTCTTC. The chain has TRBV28 and TRBJ2-1; TRBD2 matches 7 bases. This CDR3 is 17 amino acids long. The germline V gene encodes CDR1 MDHEN and CDR2 SYDVKM. V shed 5 bases and J 4 bases; nucleotides not matched to a gene: 14.

The rearrangement links TRBV7-8 to TRBJ2-3; no clear D gene. Trimming took off 0 bases at V and 1 base at J, with 8 bases between the two ends. The V gene's germline CDR1 is SGHVS and CDR2 FQNEAQ. The length of the CDR3 is 15 residues. CDR3 protein: CASSLAVRGTDTQYF. Written as DNA, the CDR3 is TGTGCCAGCAGCTTAGCGGTGAGAGGCACAGATACGCAGTATTTT.

In this sample, this clone turned up once. The chain joins TRBV27 to TRBJ1-2; D ambiguous. Germline V lookup: CDR1 MNHEY, CDR2 SMNVEV (reference sequence). The V and J ends lost 6 bases and 2 bases respectively, with 10 bases between them. The CDR3 contains 13 residues. The CDR3: CASRNDINYGYTF. The CDR3 region has the DNA TGTGCCAGCAGGAACGACATAAACTATGGCTACACCTTC.

V and J are TRBV29-1 and TRBJ2-7, with 7 bases identical to TRBD1. Germline assignment: CDR1 SQVTM and CDR2 ANQGSEA. Trimming took 7 bases from V and 6 from J; bases not matched to a gene: 12. This CDR3 is built from 13 residues. CDR3 region: CSALKTGLSEQYF. The CDR3 DNA follows: TGCAGCGCCCTTAAGACAGGGTTGTCCGAGCAGTACTTC.

The chain employs TRBV19 and TRBJ1-1; perhaps TRBD1 as D (6 bases). CDR1 and CDR2 (germline): LNHDA, SQIVND (reference sequence). The V gene lost 4 bases and the J gene lost 1 base, with 7 bases spanning the gap. The CDR3 contains 13 residues. CDR3 sequence: CASSKTGNTEAFF. The DNA for the CDR3 is TGTGCCAGTAGTAAGACAGGGAACACTGAAGCTTTCTTT.

The V gene is TRBV19, the J gene TRBJ1-1; D may be TRBD1 (5 bases). The length of the CDR3 is 15 residues. CDR1 is LNHDA, CDR2 SQIVND, per germline (reference sequence). The V end lost 6 bases, the J end lost 11 bases, and 25 bases lay between the germline ends. The CDR3 DNA is TGTGCCAGTAGGAATGCCTTCGGGTGGGGCTTTGACGCTTTCTTT. Amino acid sequence: CASRNAFGWGFDAFF.

This clone appeared a few times. The chain carries TRBV5-4 and TRBJ2-3, with 8 bases fitting TRBD1. The CDR3 length is 14 residues. The V segment lost 1 base and the J segment 5 bases; nucleotides outside the gene matches: 3. The germline V gene encodes CDR1 SGHNT and CDR2 YYREEE (reference sequence). The CDR3 DNA is TGTGCCAGCAGCTTGATACAGGGGGAAGATACGCAGTATTTT. Translated, it gives CASSLIQGEDTQYF.